This TCR beta chain was recorded in a study of OX40 agonist ivuxolimab in advanced cancers. Turning to the study itself: Every 2 weeks, ivuxolimab was infused into the patients intravenously at between 0.01 and 10 mg/kg. Partial responses were achieved by three patients, of whom one had hepatocellular carcinoma and two had cutaneous melanoma. General study points: Also showing low normalized T-cell clonal expansion were some of the nonresponders. Low clonal expansion, among the lowest seen, marked partial responders at 0.1-3.0 mg/kg.

Method: immunoSEQ multiplex PCR; TCRdb's copy keeps in-frame clones and lacks some. The table includes about 18,000 clones, over 70% detected once. This clone was seen a handful of times. Antigen unknown. Here the sequenced sample was CD4+ or CD8+ T cells sorted from blood, taken in a trial of the OX40 agonist ivuxolimab. The receptor's source is an adult with an advanced solid tumor such as melanoma, head and neck, liver or kidney cancer.

The CDR3 reads CASSLVSSYEQYF. CDR3 bases: TGTGCCAGCAGCTTAGTGAGCTCCTACGAGCAGTACTTC. This chain uses TRBV7-3 with TRBJ2-7; D unclear. V was clipped by 2 bases and J by 0 bases, with 5 bases between them. Per germline, CDR1 SGHTA and CDR2 FQGTGA. The CDR3 runs to 13 residues.